This T cell receptor (beta chain) was captured by sequencing in a study of blood T cell repertoires in COVID-19. Measured with immunoSEQ multiplex PCR; TCRdb has only the in-frame clones, and not every one. This sample has around 140,000 clones, with about 85% found just once. This clone came up once. The CDR3 loop spans 17 amino acids. Germline trimming cut 4 bases from V and 2 bases from J; bases unmatched to any gene: 9. Germline CDR1 is SGHRS and CDR2 is YFSETQ. This receptor was identified in a human donor in a cohort sampled during active COVID-19. The sequencing sample was made of peripheral blood. V usage is TRBV5-1 and J usage is TRBJ2-3; 11 bases are shared with TRBD2. The CDR3 DNA sequence: TGCGCCAGCAGCCCACTTAGCGGGAGGGCCTCCACAGATACGCAGTATTTT. Amino acid sequence: CASSPLSGRASTDTQYF.